The 16 T cell receptor beta chains listed next were all sequenced from one sample in a study of cytomegalovirus exposure and HLA in healthy donors. In the PCR, 60 Vbeta and 13 Jbeta primers were used. Produced via immunoSEQ multiplex PCR; TCRdb's table is partial and in-frame only. The sample contains roughly 130,000 clones, about 85% of which appear only once. Material: PBMCs. These receptors originate from a boy younger than 18 in good health and CMV-seronegative.

This clone was recorded a few times. The chain recombines TRBV7-2 with TRBJ2-6; D is possibly TRBD1 (6 bases). Trimming shortened V by 5 bases and J by 0 bases, and 17 bases separated the two germline ends. Germline V gene data show CDR1 as SGHTA and CDR2 as FQGNSA. The CDR3 runs to 18 residues. Here the CDR3 reads CASSPLGTPNSGANVLTF. In nucleotides, the CDR3 is TGTGCCAGCAGCCCCCTCGGGACACCGAACTCTGGGGCCAACGTCCTGACTTTC.

This sequence joins TRBV5-6 and TRBJ2-3, with TRBD2 matching 8 bases. V was pared by 4 bases and J by 4 bases, with 11 bases of the junction left unmatched. This CDR3 is 16 amino acids long. From germline, CDR1 is SGHDT and CDR2 YYEEEE. The CDR3 bases are TGTGCCAGCAGCACTCACCCACTAGCGGCAGCAGATACGCAGTATTTT. As protein: CASSTHPLAAADTQYF.

This chain joins TRBV19 and TRBJ1-3; possible D gene TRBD1, 6 bases. The CDR3 length is 14 residues. With 7 bases removed from V and 1 base from J, the gap between germline ends came to 11 bases. Germline lookup yields CDR1 LNHDA and CDR2 SQIVND (reference sequence). Here the CDR3 reads CASTVQGSGNTIYF. The DNA of the CDR3 is TGTGCCAGTACCGTACAGGGATCTGGAAACACCATATATTTT.

This chain uses TRBV27 with TRBJ2-1; TRBD1 agrees at 7 bases. The V and J ends lost 5 bases and 8 bases, in that order; junction bases with no gene match: 9. The CDR3 runs to 14 residues. Per germline, CDR1 MNHEY and CDR2 SMNVEV (reference sequence). CDR3: CASSPNRQGYEQFF. The CDR3 nucleotides are TGTGCCAGCAGTCCAAACCGACAGGGTTATGAGCAGTTCTTC.

This sequence joins TRBV2 and TRBJ1-1, with D possibly TRBD1 on 5 matching bases. The V gene lost 9 bases and the J gene lost 5 bases, with 10 bases spanning the gap. The CDR3 has 11 amino acids. Germline values: CDR1 SNHLY, CDR2 FYNNEI. Here the CDR3 reads CASQGATEAFF. In DNA, the CDR3 is TGTGCCAGTCAGGGTGCAACTGAAGCTTTCTTT.

In this sample, this clone turned up once. This chain joins TRBV27 and TRBJ1-2; possibly TRBD1 for D (6 bases). Germline V CDR1 and CDR2: MNHEY, SMNVEV (reference sequence). The length of the CDR3 is 16 residues. Trimming removed 3 bases at V and 2 bases at J, with 16 bases between. The CDR3 coding sequence is TGTGCCAGCAGTTTTGTGGCGGGCGACAGGAACTATGGCTACACCTTC. Its translation is CASSFVAGDRNYGYTF.

J is TRBJ2-2 and V is TRBV7-9, with 13 bases identical to TRBD2. The junction had 10 bases not matched to a gene; V was cut back by 3 bases and J by 6 bases. The length of the CDR3 is 18 residues. Germline assignment: CDR1 SEHNR and CDR2 FQNEAQ (reference sequence). CDR3 residues: CASSFVTSGRASPGELFF. The DNA for the CDR3 is TGTGCCAGCAGCTTCGTCACTAGCGGGAGGGCCTCTCCCGGGGAGCTGTTTTTT. The variable domain in full, completed from reference TRBV7-9 and TRBJ2-2, reads DTGVSQNPRHKITKRGQNVTFRCDPISEHNRLYWYRQTLGQGPEFLTYFQNEAQLEKSRLLSDRFSAERPKGSFSTLEIQRTEQGDSAMYLCASSFVTSGRASPGELFFGEGSRLTVL.

V gene TRBV27 combines with J gene TRBJ1-4; TRBD1 aligns across 7 bases. Germline assignment: CDR1 MNHEY and CDR2 SMNVEV (reference sequence). This CDR3 has 14 residues. V dropped 3 bases and J dropped 5; count of bases not matched to a gene: 3. The CDR3 sequence is CASSFVTGNEKLFF. As DNA, the CDR3 is TGTGCCAGCAGTTTTGTGACAGGGAATGAAAAACTGTTTTTT.

This chain connects TRBV4-3 to TRBJ2-1, with 7 nucleotides matching TRBD2. Germline V gene sequence: CDR1 LGHNA, CDR2 YSLEER. The CDR3 consists of 19 residues. Losses at the gene ends were 0 bases for V and 0 bases for J; bases not matched to a gene: 11. For the CDR3, the DNA is TGCGCCAGCAGCCAAGAGGGGGAAGCGGGACGGAGCTCCTACAATGAGCAGTTCTTC. It translates to CASSQEGEAGRSSYNEQFF.

V and J are TRBV4-2 and TRBJ2-2; 8 nucleotides agree with TRBD2. There are 16 residues in the CDR3. The V gene's germline CDR1 is LGHNA and CDR2 YNFKEQ. Trimming removed 3 bases from V and 7 bases from J; junction bases left unmatched: 10. CDR3 in amino acids: CASSHEFGTSLGELFF. The CDR3 DNA follows: TGTGCCAGCAGCCACGAATTTGGGACTAGTCTCGGGGAGCTGTTTTTT.

The chain carries TRBV19 and TRBJ2-1, with 12 bases that match TRBD2. J gave up 7 bases and V 5 bases, and 6 bases lay outside the gene matches. CDR3 size: 15 residues. Germline V lookup: CDR1 LNHDA, CDR2 SQIVND (reference sequence). CDR3 protein: CASSVLAGGGNEQFF. CDR3 nucleotides: TGTGCCAGTAGTGTCCTAGCGGGAGGGGGAAATGAGCAGTTCTTC.

This chain connects TRBV6-5 to TRBJ2-4; D may be TRBD1 (5 bases). Deletions cut 0 bases from V and 6 bases from J, with 9 bases between. Germline-derived CDR1 and CDR2 are MNHEY and SVGAGI. The CDR3 covers 14 residues. CDR3 loop: CASSYSPGSNIQYF. As DNA, the CDR3 is TGTGCCAGCAGTTACTCGCCAGGGTCAAACATTCAGTACTTC.

This clone was seen a handful of times. The chain joins TRBV5-3 to TRBJ1-5; D perhaps matches TRBD1 (5 bases). TRBV5-3 is treated as an ORF (open reading frame) with a function not yet certain. The length of the CDR3 is 15 residues. Trimming removed 0 bases from V and 1 base from J, with 8 bases in between. This CDR3 reads CARSLANRSNQPQHF. The DNA of the CDR3 is TGTGCCAGAAGCTTGGCCAACAGGAGCAATCAGCCCCAGCATTTT.

The J gene is TRBJ1-5, the V gene TRBV9, with 9 positions matching TRBD1. V was clipped by 2 bases and J by 6 bases; unmatched bases: 6. The germline V gene encodes CDR1 SGDLS and CDR2 YYNGEE. This CDR3 region has 15 residues. The CDR3 coding sequence is TGTGCCAGCAGCGTCGGGACAGGGAACGCTCAGCCCCAGCATTTT. As protein: CASSVGTGNAQPQHF.

The chain combines TRBV4-2 with TRBJ2-2; TRBD1 matches at 7 bases. The CDR3 covers 17 residues. Germline CDR1 and CDR2: LGHNA and YNFKEQ. V lost 0 bases to trimming and J lost 8 bases; unmatched junction nucleotides: 12. The CDR3 DNA is TGTGCCAGCAGCCAAGATCGTAAGGGGGCGGTTCAAGGGGAGCTGTTTTTT. The encoded protein is CASSQDRKGAVQGELFF.

This rearrangement joins TRBV2 to TRBJ2-7; D call uncertain. The CDR3 has 12 residues. V lost 3 bases to trimming and J lost 0 bases, with 3 bases between them. Germline values: CDR1 SNHLY, CDR2 FYNNEI. CDR3 region: CASSDNSYEQYF. DNA of the CDR3: TGTGCCAGCAGTGACAACTCCTACGAGCAGTACTTC.